This T cell receptor (beta chain) is from a study of blood T cells in healthy people across ages. Primed by a sample-barcoded 5' primer and a J-beta primer mix, a second PCR proceeded for roughly 6 to 12 cycles. Template switching added a 12-random-nucleotide identifier to every cDNA molecule. MiXCR was run by TCRdb on the 5' RACE reads, yielding one entry per CDR3 protein. The data hold nearly 800,000 distinct CDR3 sequences, with roughly 56% observed a single time. About this clonotype: Its specificity is unknown. At one end, the junction sequence differs from germline, possibly due to a read error.

This CDR3 region has 15 residues. Germline V gene sequence: CDR1 SGHTA, CDR2 FQGNSA. General study points: With donor CMV status unknown, expanded clonotype changes were possibly confounded.

This receptor was obtained from a man aged 35 to 55 in good health. Sequenced material: blood. The chain has TRBV7-2 and TRBJ2-1; D gene ambiguous. The CDR3 loop reads CACSSAHRVNNEQFF. The CDR3 region has the DNA TGTGCCTGCAGCTCCGCCCACCGGGTAAACAATGAGCAGTTCTTC.